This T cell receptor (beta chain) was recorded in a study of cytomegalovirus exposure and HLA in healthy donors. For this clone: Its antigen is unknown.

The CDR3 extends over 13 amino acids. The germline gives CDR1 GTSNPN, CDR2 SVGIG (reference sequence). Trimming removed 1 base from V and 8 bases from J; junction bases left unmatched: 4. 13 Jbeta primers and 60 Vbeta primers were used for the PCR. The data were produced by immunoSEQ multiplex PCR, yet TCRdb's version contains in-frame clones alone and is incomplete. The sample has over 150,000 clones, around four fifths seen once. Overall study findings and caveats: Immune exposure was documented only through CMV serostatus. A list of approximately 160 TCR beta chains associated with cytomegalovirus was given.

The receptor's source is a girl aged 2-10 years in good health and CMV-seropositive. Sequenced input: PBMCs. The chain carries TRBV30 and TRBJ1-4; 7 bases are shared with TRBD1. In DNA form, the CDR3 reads TGTGCCTGGAGTGAGGGGGCAAGGGAAAAACTGTTTTTT. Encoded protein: CAWSEGAREKLFF.